The rows below give T cell receptor beta chains drawn from one sample of a study of cytomegalovirus exposure and HLA in healthy donors. The protocol was immunoSEQ multiplex PCR, while the TCRdb copy is restricted to in-frame clones and leaves out a portion. The table lists 60,000 to 75,000 clones. The sequenced sample consisted of PBMCs. Receptors were obtained from a female donor in good health and CMV-seropositive. The conserved cysteine and the conserved F or W are not part of the CDR3 here. Each record gives: J gene, V gene, CDR3 protein.

J: TRBJ2-7; V: TRBV9; CDR3: ASSYRPGLAYEQY
J: TRBJ2-7; V: TRBV6-5; CDR3: ASSPEGSGAYEQY
J: TRBJ2-7; V: TRBV15; CDR3: ATRNGGAFEQY
J: TRBJ1-2; V: TRBV19; CDR3: ASRWAGDNYGYT
J: TRBJ2-7; V: TRBV28; CDR3: ASSSQGFEQY
J: TRBJ2-3; V: TRBV19; CDR3: ASSITAPDTQY
J: TRBJ2-3; V: TRBV5-1; CDR3: ASRGPRDSSTDTQY
J: TRBJ2-2; V: TRBV5-1; CDR3: ASSPSVWRGLNTGELF
J: TRBJ2-7; V: TRBV5-1; CDR3: ASSEGTYEQY
J: TRBJ2-2; V: TRBV6-6; CDR3: ASSGLADLNTGELF
J: TRBJ1-3; V: TRBV29-1; CDR3: SVDTGQGSSGNTIY
J: TRBJ2-5; V: TRBV11-2; CDR3: ASSLGGQQETQY
J: TRBJ1-5; V: TRBV28; CDR3: ASSLVGTGLQPQH
J: TRBJ1-2; V: TRBV19; CDR3: ASRRVGGSGYGYT
J: TRBJ2-7; V: TRBV25-1; CDR3: ASVGGREGLGEQY
J: TRBJ2-5; V: TRBV28; CDR3: ASQEGETQY
J: TRBJ1-2; V: TRBV2; CDR3: ASRGTGAYGYT
J: TRBJ2-7; V: TRBV5-6; CDR3: ASSLKNRRGQEL
J: TRBJ2-3; V: TRBV29-1; CDR3: SATGTGTDTQY
J: TRBJ1-2; V: TRBV9; CDR3: ASSVGDRGRSYGYT
J: TRBJ2-3; V: TRBV7-9; CDR3: ASRRQGADTQY
J: TRBJ1-1; V: TRBV4-1; CDR3: ASSEYPGGDVSAF
J: TRBJ2-5; V: TRBV4-1; CDR3: ASSQGPTYQETQY
J: TRBJ2-3; V: TRBV7-2; CDR3: ASRSGTSLDTQY
J: TRBJ2-7; V: TRBV6-1; CDR3: ASSSGDSYEQY
J: TRBJ2-3; V: TRBV9; CDR3: ASSVGLPTDTQY
J: TRBJ2-7; V: TRBV7-9; CDR3: ASSLSHYEQY
J: TRBJ1-1; V: TRBV5-1; CDR3: ASSYQTGGITEAF
J: TRBJ1-2; V: TRBV5-1; CDR3: ASSGPWDRGGYT
J: TRBJ2-7; V: TRBV18; CDR3: ASSPTAETYEQY
J: TRBJ2-1; V: TRBV9; CDR3: ASSVVGGDYNEQF
J: TRBJ1-2; V: TRBV18; CDR3: ASSPSGTVIYGYT
J: TRBJ2-4; V: TRBV2; CDR3: AGLTARHGGNIQY
J: TRBJ2-5; V: TRBV19; CDR3: ASSSPGTSGQETQY
J: TRBJ2-5; V: TRBV29-1; CDR3: SVAGGQETQY